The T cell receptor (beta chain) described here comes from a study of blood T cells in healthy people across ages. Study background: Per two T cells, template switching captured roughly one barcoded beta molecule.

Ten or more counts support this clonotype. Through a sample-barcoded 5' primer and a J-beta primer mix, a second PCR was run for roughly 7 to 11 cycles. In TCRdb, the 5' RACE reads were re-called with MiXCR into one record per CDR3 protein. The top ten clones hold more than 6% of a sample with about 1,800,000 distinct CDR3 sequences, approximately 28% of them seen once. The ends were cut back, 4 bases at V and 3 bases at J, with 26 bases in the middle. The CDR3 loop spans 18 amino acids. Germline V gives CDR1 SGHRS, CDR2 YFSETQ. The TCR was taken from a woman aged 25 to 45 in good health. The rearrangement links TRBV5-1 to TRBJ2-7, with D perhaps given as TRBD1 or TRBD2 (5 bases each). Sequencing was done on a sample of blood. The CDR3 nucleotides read TGCGCCAGCAGCGTAAAATTGAAAGCTGGGGACGGAGACTACGAGCAGTACTTC. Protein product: CASSVKLKAGDGDYEQYF.